This T cell receptor (beta chain) was recovered during a study of OX40 agonist ivuxolimab in advanced cancers. Study-level information: Patients were treated with ivuxolimab, an agonistic anti-OX40 (CD134) antibody. Patients were dosed intravenously with ivuxolimab at 0.01 to 10 mg/kg every 2 weeks.

This clone was picked up one time. The target antigen is unknown. Profiling relied on immunoSEQ multiplex PCR, and the TCRdb table lists in-frame clones only, not all of them. The sample yields 35,000 to 40,000 clones, 92% seen once. Overall study results and limits: Researchers report that CD8+ T cells had, on average, more expanded clones than CD4+. Both blood CD4+ and CD8+ T cells showed clonal growth by week 6 at 0.1 to 3.0 mg/kg.

V shed 2 bases and J shed 2 bases, with 9 bases lying between them. This CDR3 has 15 amino acids. The germline V gene encodes CDR1 SEHNR and CDR2 FQNEAQ (reference sequence). This receptor was taken from an adult with an advanced solid tumor such as melanoma, head and neck, liver or kidney cancer. The J gene is TRBJ2-2, the V gene TRBV7-9; D ambiguous. This specimen was CD4+ or CD8+ T cells sorted from blood, taken in a trial of the OX40 agonist ivuxolimab. CDR3 protein: CASSLTAPNTGELFF. The CDR3 DNA reads as TGTGCCAGCAGCTTAACGGCCCCCAACACCGGGGAGCTGTTTTTT.